This T cell receptor (beta chain) originates from a study of cytomegalovirus exposure and HLA in healthy donors. On the study more broadly: A subsequent analysis stated that the 120 validation repertoires were run on the same platform as the 650 to 850 first-cohort repertoires.

Details on this clone: Its antigen is unknown. Germline and junction disagree at one end, which may indicate a read error.

Study-level findings and limits: Among the CMV-associated chains, three were confirmed in vitro as specific for CMV antigens. Among TCR sequences, most were rare, though some public TCRs appeared in many donors.

Clones were read by immunoSEQ multiplex PCR, and TCRdb kept only the in-frame ones, dropping some. The data contain a few hundred thousand clones, nearly 90% of them singletons. Looked up from germline, CDR1 is SGHVS and CDR2 is FNYEAQ. The length of the CDR3 is 14 residues. Input material: PBMCs. The receptor was derived from a woman under 30 in good health and CMV-seronegative. This rearrangement joins TRBV7-6 to TRBJ2-1; TRBD2 matches 11 bases. In nucleotides, the CDR3 is TGTGCCAGCAGCCTCGAACCCACTAGCGGGGGAAAGGTCTTC. Translating it yields CASSLEPTSGGKVF.